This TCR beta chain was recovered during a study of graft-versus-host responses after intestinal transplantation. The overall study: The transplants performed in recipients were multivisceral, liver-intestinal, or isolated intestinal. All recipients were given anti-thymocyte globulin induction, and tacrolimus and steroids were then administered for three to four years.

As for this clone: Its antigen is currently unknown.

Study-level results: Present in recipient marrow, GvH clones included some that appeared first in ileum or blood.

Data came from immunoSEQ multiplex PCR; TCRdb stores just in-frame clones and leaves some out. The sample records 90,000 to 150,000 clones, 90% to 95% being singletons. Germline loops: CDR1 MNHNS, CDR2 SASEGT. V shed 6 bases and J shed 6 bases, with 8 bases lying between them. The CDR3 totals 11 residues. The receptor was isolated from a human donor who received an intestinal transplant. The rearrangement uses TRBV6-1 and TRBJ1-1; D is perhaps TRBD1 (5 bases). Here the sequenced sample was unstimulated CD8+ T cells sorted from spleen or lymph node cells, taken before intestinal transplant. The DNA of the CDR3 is TGTGCCAGCAGCGAGGGGTCTGAAGCTTTCTTT. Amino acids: CASSEGSEAFF.